These 16 T cell receptor beta chains share one sample of origin, sequenced in a study of shared clonotypes between healthy human individuals. Produced via immunoSEQ multiplex PCR; TCRdb's table is partial and in-frame only. Of 2 million to 2.5 million clones in the sample, 95% are singletons; the top ten hold approximately 0.13%. The sample comprised naive CD4+ T cells sorted from blood. Noted subset: CD45RA+ positively selected. These receptor sequences come from a man between 18 and 35 years old in good health.

The chain employs TRBV28 and TRBJ2-1, with TRBD1 matching over 7 bases. V trimming: 5 bases; J trimming: 3 bases; junction bases outside the gene matches: 4. The CDR3 is made up of 14 amino acids. Per the germline V gene, CDR1 is MDHEN and CDR2 is SYDVKM. The CDR3 nucleotides are TGTGCCAGCAGTCCCGGGACAGTCTACAATGAGCAGTTCTTC. Translated: CASSPGTVYNEQFF. The variable domain in full, completed from reference TRBV28 and TRBJ2-1, reads DVKVTQSSRYLVKRTGEKVFLECVQDMDHENMFWYRQDPGLGLRLIYFSYDVKMKEKGDIPEGYSVSREKKERFSLILESASTNQTSMYLCASSPGTVYNEQFFGPGTRLTVL.

The chain is built from TRBV27 and TRBJ1-2; 7 nucleotides match TRBD1. The CDR3 has 14 amino acids. Germline V gives CDR1 MNHEY, CDR2 SMNVEV (reference sequence). Trimming took 4 bases from V and 4 from J; bases not matched to a gene: 6. The CDR3 DNA reads as TGTGCCAGCAGTTACAGGGGCGAAAGCTATGGCTACACCTTC. Amino acid sequence: CASSYRGESYGYTF.

J is TRBJ2-5 and V is TRBV11-3; D is possibly TRBD1 or TRBD2 (6 bases each). This CDR3 has 14 amino acids. V lost 5 bases and J 3 bases, leaving 13 bases between the germline ends. Germline lookup yields CDR1 SGHNT and CDR2 YENEEA. As DNA, the CDR3 is TGTGCCAGCAGCAGGGCAAGGGGGGAAGAGACCCAGTACTTC. This translates into CASSRARGEETQYF.

V is TRBV6-1 and J is TRBJ2-7; D assignment may be TRBD1 or TRBD2 (5 bases each). CDR1 is MNHNS and CDR2 is SASEGT in the germline V gene. The CDR3 is 14 amino acids. Trimming removed 10 bases at V and 2 bases at J, with 18 bases between. The CDR3 DNA sequence: TGTGCCACCCGCCTAGGGCAGGGAGCCTACGAGCAGTACTTC. Amino acids: CATRLGQGAYEQYF.

This clone showed up just a few times. The identical CDR3 is also encoded by other nucleotide sequences in the sample. The CDR3 sequence is CASSPANTGELFF. The CDR3 DNA follows: TGTGCCAGCTCACCAGCAAACACCGGGGAGCTGTTTTTT. The rearrangement joins TRBV18 to TRBJ2-2; D call uncertain. The length of the CDR3 is 13 residues. Per germline, CDR1 KGHSH and CDR2 LQKENI. V was trimmed by 2 bases and J by 2 bases, leaving 3 bases between them.

The table lists this clone with a count of one. The chain couples TRBV7-2 to TRBJ2-1; 9 bases are a match to TRBD1. Germline CDR1 is SGHTA and CDR2 is FQGNSA. The CDR3 totals 15 residues. V lost 10 bases and J lost 8; bases outside the gene matches: 15. The CDR3 reads CATQPPGTGPHEQFF. CDR3 coding DNA: TGTGCCACCCAACCCCCCGGGACAGGGCCGCATGAGCAGTTCTTC. Full variable domain (outside the CDR3, taken from reference TRBV7-2 and TRBJ2-1): GAGVSQSPSNKVTEKGKDVELRCDPISGHTALYWYRQSLGQGLEFLIYFQGNSAPDKSGLPSDRFSAERTGGSVSTLTIQRTQQEDSAVYLCATQPPGTGPHEQFFGPGTRLTVL.

The chain couples TRBV6-5 to TRBJ2-5, with D possibly being TRBD1 (5 bases). This CDR3 is 11 amino acids long. Looked up from germline, CDR1 is MNHEY and CDR2 is SVGAGI. Trimming took 6 bases from V and 11 from J, leaving 13 bases between them. This chain's CDR3 is CASSDEGEQYF. The CDR3 region has the DNA TGTGCCAGCAGCGACGAAGGGGAACAGTACTTC.

CDR3 in DNA: TGTGCCAGCACCGCCGGCGGACTAGCGGATCAAGAGACCCAGTACTTC. Its protein is CASTAGGLADQETQYF. The chain recombines TRBV21-1 with TRBJ2-5; the D call TRBD2 from the table was never checked on the DNA. TRBV21-1 is a pseudogene locus. This CDR3 has 16 residues.

The rearrangement uses TRBV6-6 and TRBJ1-1, with 7 bases aligning to TRBD1. There are 14 residues in the CDR3. V was pared by 4 bases and J by 0 bases, with 2 bases of the junction left unmatched. Germline CDR1 reads MNHNY; CDR2 reads SVGAGI (reference sequence). CDR3 nucleotide sequence: TGTGCCAGCAGTTCGACAGGGTTGAACACTGAAGCTTTCTTT. It encodes CASSSTGLNTEAFF.

V usage is TRBV5-8 and J usage is TRBJ1-2; D may be TRBD1 (6 bases). This CDR3 contains 13 residues. Per germline, CDR1 SGHTS and CDR2 YDEGEE. Trimming pared 4 bases from V and 8 bases from J, leaving 15 bases between. As DNA, the CDR3 is TGTGCCAGCAGCGTCGGGGGGCGAGAGGGCTACACCTTC. This encodes CASSVGGREGYTF. The variable domain in full, completed from reference TRBV5-8 and TRBJ1-2, reads EAGVTQSPTHLIKTRGQQATLRCSPISGHTSVYWYQQALGLGLQFLLWYDEGEERNRGNFPPRFSGRQFPNYSSELNVNALELEDSALYLCASSVGGREGYTFGSGTRLTVV.

The rearrangement links TRBV28 to TRBJ2-7; D gene unclear. Germline V gene data show CDR1 as MDHEN and CDR2 as SYDVKM. Trimming took off 2 bases at V and 8 bases at J, with 10 bases between the two ends. This CDR3 spans 12 amino acids. CDR3 DNA: TGTGCCAGCAGTTTACCACAAGTCCAGCAGTACTTC. Translation: CASSLPQVQQYF.

The CDR3: CASSVSPGVQETQYF. CDR3 nucleotides: TGTGCCAGCAGTGTTTCCCCGGGAGTCCAAGAGACCCAGTACTTC. The chain uses TRBV6-1 and TRBJ2-5, with D maybe TRBD2 (6 bases). The germline gives CDR1 MNHNS, CDR2 SASEGT. V was clipped by 4 bases and J by 1 base, with 13 bases between them. This CDR3 spans 15 amino acids.

V usage is TRBV4-1 and J usage is TRBJ2-7, with TRBD2 matching over 11 bases. Germline CDR1 is MGHRA and CDR2 is YSYEKL. This CDR3 contains 15 residues. V lost 4 bases to trimming and J lost 7 bases; unmatched junction nucleotides: 9. The CDR3 region has the DNA TGCGCCAGCAGCCGGCAACCTAGCGGGGGGAGTGAGCAGTACTTC. It yields the protein CASSRQPSGGSEQYF.

This sequence joins TRBV19 and TRBJ2-7, with a possible D match to TRBD1 (6 bases). The CDR3 is 12 amino acids. V dropped 5 bases and J dropped 6 bases, with 11 bases sitting between them. The germline CDR1 and CDR2 sequences are LNHDA and SQIVND (reference sequence). CDR3 region: CASSGTPVEQYF. The CDR3 DNA reads TGTGCCAGTAGTGGGACACCAGTCGAGCAGTACTTC.

Regarding this clone: At one of its ends the junction is not consistent with the germline gene, which may arise from a read error. The chain is built from TRBV4-3 and TRBJ2-7; TRBD1 is a possible D gene (7 bases). This CDR3 has 13 amino acids. CDR1 is LGHNA and CDR2 is YSLEER in the germline V gene. The CDR3 here is CASSQDGEDRRRF. As DNA, the CDR3 is TGCGCCAGCAGCCAAGATGGGGAGGACAGGAGGCGGTTC.

The rearrangement links TRBV10-3 to TRBJ1-2; no firm D call. The CDR3 has 11 residues. CDR1 is ENHRY and CDR2 is SYGVKD in the germline V gene. V gave up 11 bases and J gave up 6 bases, with 13 bases separating them. DNA of the CDR3: TGTGCCTCCCGAGGCGGCGATGGCTACACCTTC. It encodes CASRGGDGYTF.